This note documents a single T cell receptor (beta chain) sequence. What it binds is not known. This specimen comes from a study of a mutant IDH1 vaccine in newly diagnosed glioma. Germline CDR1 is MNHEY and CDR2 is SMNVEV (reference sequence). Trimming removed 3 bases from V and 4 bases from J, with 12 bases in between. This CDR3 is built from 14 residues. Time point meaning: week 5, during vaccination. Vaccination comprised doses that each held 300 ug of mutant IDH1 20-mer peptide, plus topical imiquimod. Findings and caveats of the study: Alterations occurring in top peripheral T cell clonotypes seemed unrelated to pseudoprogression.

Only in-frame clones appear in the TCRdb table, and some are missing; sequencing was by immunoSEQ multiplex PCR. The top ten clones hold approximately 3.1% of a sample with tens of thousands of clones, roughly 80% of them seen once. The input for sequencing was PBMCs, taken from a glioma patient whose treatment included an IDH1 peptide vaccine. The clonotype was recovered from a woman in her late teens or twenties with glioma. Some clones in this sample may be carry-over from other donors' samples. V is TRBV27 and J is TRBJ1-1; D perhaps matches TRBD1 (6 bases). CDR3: CASSFGGLGTEAFF. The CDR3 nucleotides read TGTGCCAGCAGTTTCGGGGGGCTGGGCACTGAAGCTTTCTTT.